The rows below give T cell receptor beta chains drawn from one sample of a study of T cell responses to AZD1222 COVID-19 vaccine. The repertoire was sequenced with immunoSEQ multiplex PCR; TCRdb's copy has only in-frame clones and lacks some. The data hold around 130,000 clones, with 70% to 90% observed a single time. The material sequenced was peripheral blood, taken on day 0 of AZD1222 vaccination. These receptors originate from an adult in good health. Both conserved end residues are part of each CDR3. D genes are given only for firm matches. Not all rows give a size; the values are once, few, many and, for expanded clones, a class.

D,J,size,V,CDR3,DNA
.,TRBJ1-1,.,TRBV7-3,CASSWTPEAEAFF,TGTGCCAGCAGCTGGACACCGGAGGCAGAAGCTTTCTTT
TRBD1,TRBJ1-5,.,TRBV9,CASSVGTGRNQPQHF,TGTGCCAGCAGCGTCGGGACAGGGCGGAATCAGCCCCAGCATTTT
.,TRBJ2-5,.,TRBV6-5,CASSYSSQETQYF,TGTGCCAGCAGTTACAGCAGCCAAGAGACCCAGTACTTC
TRBD1,TRBJ1-4,.,TRBV7-9,CASSLEGQSNEKLFF,TGTGCCAGCAGCTTGGAGGGACAGAGTAATGAAAAACTGTTTTTT
TRBD2,TRBJ2-1,.,TRBV30,CAWSDPGTKRFREQFF,TGTGCCTGGAGTGACCCCGGGACTAAGAGATTCAGGGAGCAGTTCTTC
TRBD1,TRBJ2-7,.,TRBV5-4,CASSPGTDGSYEQYF,TGTGCCAGCAGCCCAGGGACAGACGGCTCCTACGAGCAGTACTTC
.,TRBJ2-1,.,TRBV9,CASSVGGRNEQFF,TGTGCCAGCAGCGTAGGGGGGCGCAATGAGCAGTTCTTC
TRBD1,TRBJ2-7,.,TRBV28,CASSLTSRGWEQYF,TGTGCCAGCAGTTTAACCTCCAGGGGGTGGGAGCAGTACTTC
TRBD1,TRBJ2-3,.,TRBV30,CAWDRGVMDTQYF,TGTGCCTGGGACAGGGGCGTTATGGATACGCAGTATTTT
.,TRBJ2-1,.,TRBV27,CASNGDRYNEQFF,TGTGCCAGCAACGGTGACCGCTACAATGAGCAGTTCTTC
.,TRBJ2-7,.,TRBV11-2,CASSLGSLYEQYF,TGTGCCAGCAGCTTAGGCAGCCTTTACGAGCAGTACTTC
.,TRBJ1-4,.,TRBV2,CASIQGSPQEKLFF,TGTGCCAGCATACAGGGAAGTCCCCAAGAAAAACTGTTTTTT
TRBD2,TRBJ2-2,.,TRBV19,CASRPGLAGVGNTGELFF,TGTGCCAGTAGACCGGGACTAGCGGGTGTGGGGAACACCGGGGAGCTGTTTTTT
.,TRBJ2-6,once,TRBV4-3,CASSQEYTRVSGANVLTF,TGCGCCAGCAGCCAAGAGTACACTAGGGTCTCTGGGGCCAACGTCCTGACTTTC
TRBD1,TRBJ1-5,once,TRBV28,CASTAGQGNQPQHF,TGTGCCAGCACCGCGGGACAGGGTAACCAGCCCCAGCATTTT
.,TRBJ1-1,.,TRBV4-1,CASSQEGALWNTEAFF,TGCGCCAGCAGCCAAGAGGGGGCTCTTTGGAACACTGAAGCTTTCTTT
TRBD2,TRBJ2-1,.,TRBV6-2/TRBV6-3,CASSYGSGGHYNEQFF,TGTGCCAGCAGTTACGGATCGGGAGGGCACTACAATGAGCAGTTCTTC
TRBD2,TRBJ2-7,.,TRBV14,CASSLGRGVEQYF,TGTGCCAGCAGCCTCGGGAGGGGGGTCGAGCAGTACTTC
.,TRBJ1-2,once,TRBV27,CASSLRGTPSGYTF,TGTGCCAGCAGTTTAAGGGGGACCCCAAGTGGCTACACCTTC
.,TRBJ2-3,.,TRBV7-9,CASSPTRTSTDTQYF,TGTGCCAGCAGCCCGACTAGGACGAGCACAGATACGCAGTATTTT
.,TRBJ1-5,few,TRBV10-3,CAISESIGGNQPQHF,TGTGCCATCAGTGAGTCAATAGGGGGCAATCAGCCCCAGCATTTT
.,TRBJ2-3,.,TRBV7-9,CASSLVLASTDTQYF,TGTGCCAGCAGCTTGGTACTAGCTAGCACAGATACGCAGTATTTT
.,TRBJ2-1,.,TRBV29-1,CSVDGQGSLDEQFF,TGCAGCGTTGACGGGCAGGGGTCACTCGATGAGCAGTTCTTC
TRBD1,TRBJ1-1,.,TRBV19,CASSIGQGAIYSGPNTEAFF,TGTGCCAGTAGTATTGGACAGGGGGCGATTTATTCAGGGCCGAACACTGAAGCTTTCTTT
TRBD2,TRBJ2-5,.,TRBV2,CASSGGARETQYF,TGTGCCAGCAGCGGGGGGGCCAGGGAGACCCAGTACTTC
TRBD2,TRBJ2-1,.,TRBV4-3,CASSQNYRLRGGEVNEQFF,TGCGCCAGCAGCCAAAATTACCGGTTGCGGGGGGGTGAGGTCAATGAGCAGTTCTTC
.,TRBJ2-1,.,TRBV18,CASSPLDREGDEQFF,TGTGCCAGCTCACCCTTGGACAGGGAGGGCGATGAGCAGTTCTTC
.,TRBJ1-2,.,TRBV9,CASSVDSLRYGYTF,TGTGCCAGCAGCGTAGACAGTCTTAGGTATGGCTACACCTTC
TRBD1,TRBJ1-4,.,TRBV10-3,CAISDGTGDEKLFF,TGTGCCATCAGTGACGGGACAGGGGATGAAAAACTGTTTTTT
TRBD2,TRBJ2-1,.,TRBV15,CATSRDRTSDEQFF,TGTGCCACCAGCAGAGATCGCACTAGCGATGAGCAGTTCTTC
.,TRBJ2-1,.,TRBV6-2/TRBV6-3,CASSLAGFLRSEQFF,TGTGCCAGCAGTTTGGCGGGTTTTTTAAGGAGTGAGCAGTTCTTC
.,TRBJ1-5,.,TRBV19,CASSTQKEGNQPQHF,TGTGCCAGTAGTACCCAAAAGGAAGGCAATCAGCCCCAGCATTTT
.,TRBJ2-7,.,TRBV10-3,CAISDRLSYEQYF,TGTGCCATCAGTGACCGGCTCTCCTACGAGCAGTACTTC
.,TRBJ2-1,.,TRBV19,CASRSSWVRGGSSNEQFF,TGTGCCAGTAGAAGCAGTTGGGTGAGAGGGGGTAGTTCAAATGAGCAGTTCTTC
.,TRBJ2-7,.,TRBV27,CASSQNSYEQYF,TGTGCCAGCAGCCAAAACTCCTACGAGCAGTACTTC
.,TRBJ1-1,.,TRBV7-9,CASSLGMNTEAFF,TGTGCCAGCAGTCTTGGTATGAACACTGAAGCTTTCTTT
.,TRBJ2-7,.,TRBV3-1/TRBV3-2,CASSQRSYEQYF,TGTGCCAGCAGCCAAAGGTCCTACGAGCAGTACTTC
.,TRBJ1-5,.,TRBV5-6,CASSLGGSNQPQHF,TGTGCCAGCAGCTTGGGGGGGAGCAATCAGCCCCAGCATTTT
TRBD1,TRBJ1-3,.,TRBV7-6,CASSLSIRGGTGNTIYF,TGTGCCAGCAGCTTGTCTATACGAGGGGGCACTGGAAACACCATATATTTT
.,TRBJ1-2,.,TRBV7-9,CASSSAGTSYGYTF,TGTGCCAGCAGCTCCGCCGGGACTTCCTATGGCTACACCTTC
TRBD1,TRBJ2-2,.,TRBV4-1,CASSFRTGTETNTGELFF,TGCGCCAGCAGCTTTCGAACCGGGACAGAGACGAACACCGGGGAGCTGTTTTTT
TRBD1,TRBJ2-1,.,TRBV19,CASSNGQGVYNEQFF,TGTGCCAGTAGTAACGGACAGGGGGTCTACAATGAGCAGTTCTTC
TRBD1,TRBJ1-1,.,TRBV3-1/TRBV3-2,CASSGPGTGRDTEAFF,TGTGCCAGCAGCGGACCCGGGACAGGGAGGGACACTGAAGCTTTCTTT